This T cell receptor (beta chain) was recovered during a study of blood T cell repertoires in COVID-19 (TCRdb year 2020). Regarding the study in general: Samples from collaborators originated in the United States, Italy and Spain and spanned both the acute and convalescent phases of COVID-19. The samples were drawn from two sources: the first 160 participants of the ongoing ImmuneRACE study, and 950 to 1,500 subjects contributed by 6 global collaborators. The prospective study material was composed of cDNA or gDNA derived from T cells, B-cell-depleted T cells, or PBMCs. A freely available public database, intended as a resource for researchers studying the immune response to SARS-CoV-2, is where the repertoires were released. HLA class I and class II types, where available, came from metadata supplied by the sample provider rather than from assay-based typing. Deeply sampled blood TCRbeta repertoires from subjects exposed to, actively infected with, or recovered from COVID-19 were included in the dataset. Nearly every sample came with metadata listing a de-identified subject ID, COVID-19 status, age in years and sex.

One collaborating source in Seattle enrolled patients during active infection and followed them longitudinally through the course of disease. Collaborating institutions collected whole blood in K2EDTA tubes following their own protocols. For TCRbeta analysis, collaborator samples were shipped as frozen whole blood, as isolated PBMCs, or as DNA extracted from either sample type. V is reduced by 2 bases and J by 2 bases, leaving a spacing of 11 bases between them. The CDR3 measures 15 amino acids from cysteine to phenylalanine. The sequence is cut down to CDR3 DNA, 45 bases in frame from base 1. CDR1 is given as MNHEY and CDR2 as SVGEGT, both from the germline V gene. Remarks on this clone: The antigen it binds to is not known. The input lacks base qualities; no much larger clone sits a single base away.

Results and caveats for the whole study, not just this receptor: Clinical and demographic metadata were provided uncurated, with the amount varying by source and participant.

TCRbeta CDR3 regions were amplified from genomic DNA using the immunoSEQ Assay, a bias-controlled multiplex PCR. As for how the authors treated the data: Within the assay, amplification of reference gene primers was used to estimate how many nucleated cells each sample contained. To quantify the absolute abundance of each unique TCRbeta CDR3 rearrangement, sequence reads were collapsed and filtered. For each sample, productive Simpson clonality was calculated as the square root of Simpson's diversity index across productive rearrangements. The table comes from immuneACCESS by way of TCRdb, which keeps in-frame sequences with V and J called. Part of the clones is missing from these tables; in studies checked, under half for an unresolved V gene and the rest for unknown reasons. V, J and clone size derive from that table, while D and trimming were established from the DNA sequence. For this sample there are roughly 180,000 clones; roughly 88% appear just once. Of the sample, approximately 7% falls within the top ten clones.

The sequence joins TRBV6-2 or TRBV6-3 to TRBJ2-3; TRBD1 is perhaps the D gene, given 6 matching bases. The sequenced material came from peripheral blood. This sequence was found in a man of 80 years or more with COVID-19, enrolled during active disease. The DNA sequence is TGTGCCAGCAGTTACGGCCAGGGGCTCACAGATACGCAGTATTTT. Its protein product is CASSYGQGLTDTQYF.